These T cell receptor beta chains were read from a single sample in a study of blood T cell repertoires in COVID-19. This table comes from immunoSEQ multiplex PCR, and its TCRdb copy is limited to in-frame clones, with some not included. The data contain under 250,000 clones, 83% of them singletons. Sequencing was performed on peripheral blood. The receptor source for this set is a woman in her 40s with active or convalescent COVID-19. CDR3s include the opening cysteine and the closing phenylalanine or tryptophan. D genes are given only for firm matches. Only some rows state a clone size, as once, few, many or a class for expanded clones.

CASSQRPGNTGELFF	TGTGCCAGCAGCCAAAGACCGGGTAACACCGGGGAGCTGTTTTTT	.	.	TRBV5-6	TRBJ2-2
CASSQEPAGGRTEAFF	TGCGCCAGCAGCCAAGAACCGGCAGGTGGCAGGACTGAAGCTTTCTTT	.	.	TRBV4-3	TRBJ1-1
CASRYRATNEKLFF	TGTGCCAGCAGGTACCGAGCAACTAATGAAAAACTGTTTTTT	.	.	TRBV2	TRBJ1-4
CASSRPGTDTQYF	TGTGCCAGCAGCCGCCCGGGCACAGATACGCAGTATTTT	.	.	TRBV5-6	TRBJ2-3
CASSRDRETGANVLTF	TGTGCCAGCAGCAGAGACAGGGAAACTGGGGCCAACGTCCTGACTTTC	once	TRBD1	TRBV7-2	TRBJ2-6
CAWRPGVGTDTQYF	TGTGCCTGGAGACCAGGGGTCGGCACAGATACGCAGTATTTT	.	.	TRBV30	TRBJ2-3
CASSRAGSYNSPLHF	TGTGCCAGCAGCCGGGCGGGCTCCTATAATTCACCCCTCCACTTT	.	.	TRBV5-5	TRBJ1-6
CASFRTSGLQETQYF	TGCGCCAGCTTCCGGACTAGCGGGCTTCAAGAGACCCAGTACTTC	.	TRBD2	TRBV5-1	TRBJ2-5
CASSHPPRLAGYYEQYF	TGTGCCAGCAGTCATCCCCCCCGGCTAGCGGGTTATTACGAGCAGTACTTC	.	TRBD2	TRBV6-6	TRBJ2-7
CASSFIRGSSGNTIYF	TGTGCCAGCAGCTTCATACGGGGGAGCTCTGGAAACACCATATATTTT	.	.	TRBV5-6	TRBJ1-3
CATSGAGTADNYGYTF	TGTGCCACCAGTGGGGCCGGAACAGCCGATAACTATGGCTACACCTTC	.	.	TRBV24-1	TRBJ1-2
CASSLGSGSKETQYF	TGTGCCAGCAGCTTAGGTAGCGGCAGCAAAGAGACCCAGTACTTC	.	.	TRBV7-2	TRBJ2-5
CASGTSGIYNEQFF	TGTGCCAGCGGGACTAGCGGGATCTACAATGAGCAGTTCTTC	.	TRBD2	TRBV2	TRBJ2-1
CASSPSANPYNEQFF	TGTGCCAGTAGTCCTAGCGCGAACCCCTACAATGAGCAGTTCTTC	.	.	TRBV19	TRBJ2-1
CASRALEGEETQYF	TGTGCCAGCAGAGCCTTAGAGGGGGAAGAGACCCAGTACTTC	.	.	TRBV7-8	TRBJ2-5
CASSWGQGNTEAFF	TGTGCCAGCAGCTGGGGACAGGGCAACACTGAAGCTTTCTTT	.	TRBD1	TRBV5-6	TRBJ1-1
CAWSPGQGAGGYTF	TGTGCCTGGAGTCCCGGACAGGGGGCCGGTGGCTACACCTTC	once	TRBD1	TRBV30	TRBJ1-2
CASSEPGGTLRGYTF	TGTGCCAGCAGCGAGCCCGGAGGGACCCTCCGCGGCTACACCTTC	.	.	TRBV4-2	TRBJ1-2
CAWKGQGDPFSYNSPLHF	TGTGCCTGGAAAGGACAGGGGGACCCCTTCTCCTATAATTCACCCCTCCACTTT	once	TRBD1	TRBV30	TRBJ1-6
CASSLKSSYNSPLHF	TGTGCCAGCAGCTTAAAGAGCTCCTATAATTCACCCCTCCACTTT	few	.	TRBV11-2	TRBJ1-6
CASGDSDTGELFF	TGTGCCAGCGGGGACAGCGACACCGGGGAGCTGTTTTTT	.	.	TRBV24-1	TRBJ2-2
CAGEGGRTGELFF	TGTGCCGGGGAGGGGGGTCGCACCGGGGAGCTGTTTTTT	.	.	TRBV7-8	TRBJ2-2
CATSPQGAPGYTF	TGTGCCACCAGTCCCCAGGGGGCACCGGGCTACACCTTC	.	TRBD1	TRBV24-1	TRBJ1-2
CASSEGSTDTQYF	TGTGCCAGTAGCGAGGGCAGCACAGATACGCAGTATTTT	once	.	TRBV19	TRBJ2-3
CASSFLSSGGASVDEQFF	TGCGCCAGCAGCTTTCTTTCGAGCGGGGGGGCCAGTGTCGATGAGCAGTTCTTC	.	TRBD2	TRBV5-1	TRBJ2-1
CASSQGDRGRGEKLFF	TGCGCCAGCAGCCAAGGAGACAGGGGAAGGGGTGAAAAACTGTTTTTT	.	TRBD1	TRBV4-1	TRBJ1-4
CASSLVLETQYF	TGTGCCAGCAGCTTAGTATTAGAGACCCAGTACTTC	.	.	TRBV7-6	TRBJ2-5
CASSDPEWGLAGDNEQFF	TGTGCCAGCAGTGACCCAGAATGGGGGCTAGCGGGAGACAATGAGCAGTTCTTC	.	TRBD2	TRBV6-1	TRBJ2-1
CASSTLRTGGSNTEAFF	TGTGCCAGCAGCACACTACGGACAGGGGGAAGTAACACTGAAGCTTTCTTT	.	TRBD1	TRBV9	TRBJ1-1
CSASLSYGGGWRTDTQYF	TGCAGTGCTAGTCTCTCGTACGGGGGAGGCTGGCGCACAGATACGCAGTATTTT	.	.	TRBV20-1	TRBJ2-3
CASSPGSGTWVDEKLFF	TGTGCCAGCAGCCCAGGGAGCGGGACTTGGGTTGATGAAAAACTGTTTTTT	.	.	TRBV11-3	TRBJ1-4
CASNPGGYGTDTQYF	TGCGCCAGCAACCCAGGGGGGTACGGCACAGATACGCAGTATTTT	.	.	TRBV4-3	TRBJ2-3
CASSETGTSGTNEQFF	TGTGCCAGCTCCGAAACCGGGACTAGCGGGACCAATGAGCAGTTCTTC	.	TRBD2	TRBV18	TRBJ2-1
CASSPGLAGAFYEQYF	TGCGCCAGCAGCCCGGGACTAGCGGGAGCGTTCTACGAGCAGTACTTC	.	TRBD2	TRBV10-1	TRBJ2-7
CASTAYRGFQETQYF	TGTGCCAGCACTGCCTACCGGGGGTTCCAAGAGACCCAGTACTTC	.	.	TRBV27	TRBJ2-5
CASSLIGQISSGANVLTF	TGTGCCAGCAGCTTAATAGGACAAATCAGCTCTGGGGCCAACGTCCTGACTTTC	.	.	TRBV7-3	TRBJ2-6
CASSHSYEQYF	TGTGCCAGCAGCCACTCCTACGAGCAGTACTTC	.	.	TRBV11-3	TRBJ2-7
CASSLLPRGGNSYSNEKLFF	TGTGCCAGCAGCTTATTGCCACGTGGGGGGAACTCGTACTCCAATGAAAAACTGTTTTTT	once	.	TRBV7-8	TRBJ1-4
CASSSGGGYNSPLHF	TGTGCCAGCAGTTCAGGGGGCGGATATAATTCACCCCTCCACTTT	.	TRBD1	TRBV2	TRBJ1-6
CASSEVGLAYEQYF	TGTGCCAGCAGTGAAGTAGGACTAGCTTACGAGCAGTACTTC	once	TRBD2	TRBV6-1	TRBJ2-7
CASSMTDRGEPQHF	TGTGCCAGTAGTATGACCGACAGGGGCGAACCCCAGCATTTT	.	TRBD1	TRBV19	TRBJ1-5
CASSPGTVSYEQYF	TGTGCCAGCAGCCCCGGGACAGTCTCCTACGAGCAGTACTTC	.	TRBD1	TRBV9	TRBJ2-7
CASTSGGSPEEEQYF	TGTGCCAGCACCTCGGGGGGAAGCCCCGAGGAAGAGCAGTACTTC	.	TRBD2	TRBV9	TRBJ2-7
CAWSPGTGDYEQYF	TGTGCCTGGAGTCCCGGGACAGGGGACTACGAGCAGTACTTC	.	TRBD1	TRBV30	TRBJ2-7
CASSDSGSNQPQHF	TGTGCCAGCAGTGATTCGGGGAGCAATCAGCCCCAGCATTTT	.	.	TRBV25-1	TRBJ1-5
CASGSHNQPQHF	TGCGCCAGCGGTTCACACAATCAGCCCCAGCATTTT	.	.	TRBV4-3	TRBJ1-5